This T cell receptor beta chain is drawn from a study of CD8+ T cells in alopecia areata. Following RNA extraction, reverse transcription yielded cDNA that acted as the sequencing template. TCRdb's table, derived via immunoSEQ multiplex PCR, lists solely in-frame clones and lacks some. Counted here are more than 90,000 clones, 35% to 40% occurring once; the ten biggest clones make up roughly 3.3%. The V gene's germline CDR1 is SNHLY and CDR2 FYNNEI. The CDR3 loop spans 15 amino acids. V lost 6 bases, J lost 10 bases, and 12 bases stayed unmatched. The source is a human donor with alopecia areata. Sample: CD4+ T cells sorted from blood. V gene TRBV2 combines with J gene TRBJ2-5; TRBD2 matches at 12 bases. The DNA for the CDR3 is TGTGCCAGCAGCAAACTGACTAGCGGGAGTGGTGGCCAGTACTTC. Translation gives CASSKLTSGSGGQYF.